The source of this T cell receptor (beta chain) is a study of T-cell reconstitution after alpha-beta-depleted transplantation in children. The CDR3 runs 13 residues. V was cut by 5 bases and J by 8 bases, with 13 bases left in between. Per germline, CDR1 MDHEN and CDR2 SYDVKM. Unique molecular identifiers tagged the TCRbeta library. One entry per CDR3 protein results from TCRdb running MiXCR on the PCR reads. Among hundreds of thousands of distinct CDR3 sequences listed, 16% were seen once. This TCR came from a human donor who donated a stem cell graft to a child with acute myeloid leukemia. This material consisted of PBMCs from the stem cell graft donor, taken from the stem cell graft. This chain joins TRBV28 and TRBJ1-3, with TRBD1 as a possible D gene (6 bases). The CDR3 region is CASSKTGGDTIYF. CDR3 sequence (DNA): TGTGCCAGCAGTAAGACAGGTGGGGACACCATATATTTT.